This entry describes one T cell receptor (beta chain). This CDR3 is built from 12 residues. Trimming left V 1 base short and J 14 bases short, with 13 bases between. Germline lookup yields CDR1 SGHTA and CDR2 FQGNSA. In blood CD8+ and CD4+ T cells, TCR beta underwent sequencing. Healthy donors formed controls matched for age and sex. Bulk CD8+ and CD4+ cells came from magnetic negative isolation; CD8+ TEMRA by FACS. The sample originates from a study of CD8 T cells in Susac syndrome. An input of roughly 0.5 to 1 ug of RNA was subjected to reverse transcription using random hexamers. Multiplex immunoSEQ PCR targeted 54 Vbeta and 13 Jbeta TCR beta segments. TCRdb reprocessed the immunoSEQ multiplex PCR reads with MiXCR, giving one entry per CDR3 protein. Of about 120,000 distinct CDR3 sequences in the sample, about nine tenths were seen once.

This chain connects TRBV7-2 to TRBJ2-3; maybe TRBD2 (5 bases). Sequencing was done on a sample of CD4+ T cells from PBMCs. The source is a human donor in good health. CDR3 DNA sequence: TGTGCCAGCAGCTTAGGAGGGAGTTCTCTGTATTTT. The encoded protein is CASSLGGSSLYF.